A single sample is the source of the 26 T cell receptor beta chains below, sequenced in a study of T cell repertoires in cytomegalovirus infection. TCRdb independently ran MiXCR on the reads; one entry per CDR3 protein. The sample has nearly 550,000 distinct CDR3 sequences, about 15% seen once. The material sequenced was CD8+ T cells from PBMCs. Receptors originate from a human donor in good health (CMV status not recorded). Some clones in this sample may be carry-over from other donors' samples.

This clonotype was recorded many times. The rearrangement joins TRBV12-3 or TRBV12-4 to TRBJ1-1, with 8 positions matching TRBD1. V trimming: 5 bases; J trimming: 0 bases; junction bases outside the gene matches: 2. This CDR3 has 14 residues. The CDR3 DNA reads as TGTGCCAGCAGTCCGGGACAGGTGAACACTGAAGCTTTCTTT. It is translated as CASSPGQVNTEAFF.

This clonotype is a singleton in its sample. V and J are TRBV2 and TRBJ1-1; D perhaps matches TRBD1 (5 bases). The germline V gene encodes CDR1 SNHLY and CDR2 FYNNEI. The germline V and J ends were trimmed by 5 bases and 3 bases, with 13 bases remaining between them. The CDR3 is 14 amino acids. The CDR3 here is CASSPGTAYTEAFF. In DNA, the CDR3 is TGTGCCAGCAGTCCCGGGACGGCCTACACTGAAGCTTTCTTT.

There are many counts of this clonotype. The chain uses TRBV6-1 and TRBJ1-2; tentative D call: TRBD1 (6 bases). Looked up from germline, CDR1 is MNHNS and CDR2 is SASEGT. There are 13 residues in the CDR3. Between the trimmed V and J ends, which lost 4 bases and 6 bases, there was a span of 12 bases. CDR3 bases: TGTGCCAGCAGTGCCGGGCCAGGGGATGGCTACACCTTC. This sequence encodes CASSAGPGDGYTF.

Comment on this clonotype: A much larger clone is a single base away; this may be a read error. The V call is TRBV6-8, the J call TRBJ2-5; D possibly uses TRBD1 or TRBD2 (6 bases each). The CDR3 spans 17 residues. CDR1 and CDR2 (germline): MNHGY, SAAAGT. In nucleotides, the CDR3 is TGTGCCAGCAGCCCCCAGGGGACTCTAATGTACCAAGAGACCCAGCACTTC. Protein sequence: CASSPQGTLMYQETQHF.

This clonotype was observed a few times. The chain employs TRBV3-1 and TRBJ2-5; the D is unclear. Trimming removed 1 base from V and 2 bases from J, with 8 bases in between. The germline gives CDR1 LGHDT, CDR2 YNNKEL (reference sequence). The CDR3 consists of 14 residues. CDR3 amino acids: CASSQVSPQETQYF. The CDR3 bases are TGTGCCAGCAGCCAAGTCTCGCCACAAGAGACCCAGTACTTC.

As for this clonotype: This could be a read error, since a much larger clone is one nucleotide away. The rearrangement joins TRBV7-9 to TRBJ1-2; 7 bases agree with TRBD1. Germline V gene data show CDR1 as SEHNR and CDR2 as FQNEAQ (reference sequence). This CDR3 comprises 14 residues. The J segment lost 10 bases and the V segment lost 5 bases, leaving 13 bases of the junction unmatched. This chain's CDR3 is CASSMGQLAGVYTF. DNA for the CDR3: TGTGCCAGCAGCATGGGACAGCTCGCAGGAGTCTACACCTTC. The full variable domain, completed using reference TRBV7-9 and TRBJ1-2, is DTGVSQNPRHKITKRGQNVTFRCDPISEHNRLYWYRQTLGQGPEFLTYFQNEAQLEKSRLLSDRFSAERPKGSFSTLEIQRTEQGDSAMYLCASSMGQLAGVYTFGSGTRLTVV.

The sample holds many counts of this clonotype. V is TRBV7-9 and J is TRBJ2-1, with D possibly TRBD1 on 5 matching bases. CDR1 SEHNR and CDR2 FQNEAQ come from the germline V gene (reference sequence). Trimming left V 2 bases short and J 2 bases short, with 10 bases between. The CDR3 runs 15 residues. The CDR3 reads CASSLLQVPYNEQFF. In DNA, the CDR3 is TGTGCCAGCAGCTTACTACAGGTGCCCTACAATGAGCAGTTCTTC.

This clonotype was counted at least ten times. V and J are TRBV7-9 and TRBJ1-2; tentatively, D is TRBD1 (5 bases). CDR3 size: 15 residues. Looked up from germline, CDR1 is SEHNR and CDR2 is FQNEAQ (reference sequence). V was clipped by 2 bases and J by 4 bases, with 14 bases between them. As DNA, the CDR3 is TGTGCCAGCAGCTTACGAGGGGAAAGGACCTATGGCTACACCTTC. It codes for CASSLRGERTYGYTF.

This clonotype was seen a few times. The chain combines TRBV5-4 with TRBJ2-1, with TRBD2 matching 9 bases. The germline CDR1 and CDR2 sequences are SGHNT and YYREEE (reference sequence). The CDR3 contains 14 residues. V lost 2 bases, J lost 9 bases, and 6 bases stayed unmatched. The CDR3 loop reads CASSFGLAKGEQFF. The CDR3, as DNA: TGTGCCAGCAGCTTTGGACTAGCGAAGGGTGAGCAGTTCTTC.

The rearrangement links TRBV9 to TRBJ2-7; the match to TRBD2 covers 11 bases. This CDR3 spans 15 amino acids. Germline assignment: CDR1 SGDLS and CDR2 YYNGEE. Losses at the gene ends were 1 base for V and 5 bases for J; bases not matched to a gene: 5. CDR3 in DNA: TGTGCCAGCAGCGTACTTGGACTAGCGGGTGACGAGCAGTACTTC. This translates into CASSVLGLAGDEQYF.

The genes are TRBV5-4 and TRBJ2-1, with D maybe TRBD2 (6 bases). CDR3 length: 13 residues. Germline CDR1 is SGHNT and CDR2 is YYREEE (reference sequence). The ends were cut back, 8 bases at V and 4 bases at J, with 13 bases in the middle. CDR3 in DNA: TGTGCCAGTGGGGGGTCGGAGTACAATGAGCAGTTCTTC. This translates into CASGGSEYNEQFF. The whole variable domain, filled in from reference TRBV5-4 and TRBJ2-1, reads ETGVTQSPTHLIKTRGQQVTLRCSSQSGHNTVSWYQQALGQGPQFIFQYYREEENGRGNFPPRFSGLQFPNYSSELNVNALELDDSALYLCASGGSEYNEQFFGPGTRLTVL.

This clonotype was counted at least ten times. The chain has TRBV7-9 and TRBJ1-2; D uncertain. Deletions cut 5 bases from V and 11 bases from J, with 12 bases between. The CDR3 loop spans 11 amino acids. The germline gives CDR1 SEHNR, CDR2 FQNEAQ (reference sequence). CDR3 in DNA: TGTGCCAGCAGCCCGGGTAGATTATACACCTTC. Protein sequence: CASSPGRLYTF.

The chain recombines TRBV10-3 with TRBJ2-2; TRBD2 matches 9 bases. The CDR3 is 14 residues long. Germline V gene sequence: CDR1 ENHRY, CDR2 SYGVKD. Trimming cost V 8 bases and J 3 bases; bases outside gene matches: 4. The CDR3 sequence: CAIAGGHDTGELFF. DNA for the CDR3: TGTGCCATCGCGGGGGGGCATGACACCGGGGAGCTGTTTTTT.

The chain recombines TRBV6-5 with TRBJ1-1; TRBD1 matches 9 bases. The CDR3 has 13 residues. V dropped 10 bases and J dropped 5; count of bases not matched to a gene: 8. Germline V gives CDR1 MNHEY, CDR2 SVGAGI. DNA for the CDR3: TGTGCCATACAGGGGGCCCGGAAAACTGAAGCTTTCTTT. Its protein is CAIQGARKTEAFF.

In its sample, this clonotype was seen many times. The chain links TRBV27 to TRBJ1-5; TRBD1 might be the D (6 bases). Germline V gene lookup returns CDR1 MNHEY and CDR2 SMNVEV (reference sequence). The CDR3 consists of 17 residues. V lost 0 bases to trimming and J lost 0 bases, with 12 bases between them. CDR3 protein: CASSLSTGIHSNQPQHF. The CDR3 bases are TGTGCCAGCAGTTTATCCACAGGGATCCATAGCAATCAGCCCCAGCATTTT.

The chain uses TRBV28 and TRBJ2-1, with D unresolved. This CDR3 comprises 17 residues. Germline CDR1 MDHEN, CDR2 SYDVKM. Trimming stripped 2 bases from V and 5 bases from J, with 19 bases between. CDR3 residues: CASSLVSDSAYDNEQFF. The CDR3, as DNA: TGTGCCAGCAGTTTAGTCTCGGATTCAGCCTACGACAATGAGCAGTTCTTC. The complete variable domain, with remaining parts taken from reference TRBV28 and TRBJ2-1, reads DVKVTQSSRYLVKRTGEKVFLECVQDMDHENMFWYRQDPGLGLRLIYFSYDVKMKEKGDIPEGYSVSREKKERFSLILESASTNQTSMYLCASSLVSDSAYDNEQFFGPGTRLTVL.

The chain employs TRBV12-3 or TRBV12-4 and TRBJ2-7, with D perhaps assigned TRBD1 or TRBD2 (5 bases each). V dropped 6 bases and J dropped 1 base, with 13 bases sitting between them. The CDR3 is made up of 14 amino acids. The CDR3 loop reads CASRHGDGSYEQYF. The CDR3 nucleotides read TGTGCCAGCAGGCATGGGGACGGTTCCTACGAGCAGTACTTC.

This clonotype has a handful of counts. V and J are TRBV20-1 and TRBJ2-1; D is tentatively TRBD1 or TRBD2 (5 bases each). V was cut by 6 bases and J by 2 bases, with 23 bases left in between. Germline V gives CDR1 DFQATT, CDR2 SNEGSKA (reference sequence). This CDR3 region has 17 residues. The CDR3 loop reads CSAPNVRDATPYNEQFF. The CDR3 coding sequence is TGCAGTGCCCCCAATGTCCGGGACGCAACGCCCTACAATGAGCAGTTCTTC.

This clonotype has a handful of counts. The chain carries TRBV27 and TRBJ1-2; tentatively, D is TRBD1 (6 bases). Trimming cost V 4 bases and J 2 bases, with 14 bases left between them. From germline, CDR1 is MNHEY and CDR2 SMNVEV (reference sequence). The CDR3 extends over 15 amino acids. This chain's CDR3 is CASSSGHQGNYGYTF. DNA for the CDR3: TGTGCCAGCAGTTCGGGACACCAAGGGAACTATGGCTACACCTTC.

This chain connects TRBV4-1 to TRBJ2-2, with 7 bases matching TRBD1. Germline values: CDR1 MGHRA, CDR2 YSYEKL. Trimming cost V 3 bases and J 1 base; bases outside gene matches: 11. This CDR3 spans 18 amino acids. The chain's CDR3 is CASSHRDSASENTGELFF. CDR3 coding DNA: TGCGCCAGCAGCCATCGGGACAGCGCTTCGGAGAACACCGGGGAGCTGTTTTTT.

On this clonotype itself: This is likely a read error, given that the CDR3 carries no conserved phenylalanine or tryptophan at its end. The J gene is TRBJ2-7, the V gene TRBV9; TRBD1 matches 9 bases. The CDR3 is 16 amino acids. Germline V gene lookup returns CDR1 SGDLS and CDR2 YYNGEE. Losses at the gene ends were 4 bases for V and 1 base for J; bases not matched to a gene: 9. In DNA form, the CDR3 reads TGTGCCAGCAGCCCCGGCTCCGGGACAGGGTCCTACGAGCAGTACTTA. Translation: CASSPGSGTGSYEQYL.

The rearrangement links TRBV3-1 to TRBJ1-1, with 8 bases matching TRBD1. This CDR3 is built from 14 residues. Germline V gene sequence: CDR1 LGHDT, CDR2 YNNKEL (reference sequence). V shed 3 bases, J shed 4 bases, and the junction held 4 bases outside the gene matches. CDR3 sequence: CASSHPDRGTEAFF. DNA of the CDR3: TGTGCCAGCAGCCACCCCGACAGGGGCACTGAAGCTTTCTTT.

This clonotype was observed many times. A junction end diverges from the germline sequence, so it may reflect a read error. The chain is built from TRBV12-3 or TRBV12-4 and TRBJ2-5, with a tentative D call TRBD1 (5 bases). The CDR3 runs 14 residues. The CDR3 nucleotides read TGTGCCAGCAGTTTTAGTCGGGTTCTTGAGACAGTGGACTTC. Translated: CASSFSRVLETVDF.

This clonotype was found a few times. The DNA of the CDR3 is TGTGCCACCAGCTCGGGGCCGAGCTCCTACGAGCAGTACTTC. Translating it yields CATSSGPSSYEQYF. The V gene is TRBV15, the J gene TRBJ2-7; D tentatively fits TRBD1 or TRBD2 (5 bases each). V lost 5 bases, J lost 0 bases, and 11 bases lay in between. The CDR3 sequence is 14 residues long. Germline loops: CDR1 LNHNV, CDR2 YYDKDF (reference sequence).

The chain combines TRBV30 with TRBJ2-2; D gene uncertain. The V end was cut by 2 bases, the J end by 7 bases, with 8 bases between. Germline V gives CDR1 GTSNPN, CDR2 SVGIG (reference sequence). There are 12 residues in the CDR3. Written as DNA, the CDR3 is TGTGCCTGGAGTTTTGTGGACGGGGAGCTGTTTTTT. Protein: CAWSFVDGELFF.

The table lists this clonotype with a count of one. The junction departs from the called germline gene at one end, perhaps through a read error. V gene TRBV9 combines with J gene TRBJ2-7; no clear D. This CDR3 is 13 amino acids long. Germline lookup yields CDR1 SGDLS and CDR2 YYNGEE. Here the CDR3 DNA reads TGTGCCAGCCGCGTCGACGCTACCTACGAGCAGTACTTC. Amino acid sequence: CASRVDATYEQYF.